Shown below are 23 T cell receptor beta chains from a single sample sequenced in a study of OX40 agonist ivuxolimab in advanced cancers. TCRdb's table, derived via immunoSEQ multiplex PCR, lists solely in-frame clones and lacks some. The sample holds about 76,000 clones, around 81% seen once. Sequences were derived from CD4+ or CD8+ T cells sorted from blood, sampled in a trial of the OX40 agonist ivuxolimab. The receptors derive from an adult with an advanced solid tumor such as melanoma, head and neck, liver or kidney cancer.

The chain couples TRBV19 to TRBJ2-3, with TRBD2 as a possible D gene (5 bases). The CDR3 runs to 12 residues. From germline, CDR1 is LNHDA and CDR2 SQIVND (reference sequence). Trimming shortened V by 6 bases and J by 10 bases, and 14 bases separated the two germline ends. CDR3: CASSLSSGAQYF. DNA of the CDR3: TGTGCCAGTAGCCTATCCTCCGGGGCGCAGTATTTT.

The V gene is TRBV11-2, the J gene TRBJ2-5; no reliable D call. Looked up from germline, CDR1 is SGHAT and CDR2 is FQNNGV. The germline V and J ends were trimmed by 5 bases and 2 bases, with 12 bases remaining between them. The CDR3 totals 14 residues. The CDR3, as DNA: TGTGCCAGCAGCCCCCAGGCTACACAAGAGACCCAGTACTTC. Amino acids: CASSPQATQETQYF.

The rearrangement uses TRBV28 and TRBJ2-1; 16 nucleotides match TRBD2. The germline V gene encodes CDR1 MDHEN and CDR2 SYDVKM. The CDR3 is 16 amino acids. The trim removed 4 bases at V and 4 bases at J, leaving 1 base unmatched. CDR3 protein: CASSSGLAGGYNEQFF. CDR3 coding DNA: TGTGCCAGCAGTTCGGGACTAGCGGGAGGGTACAATGAGCAGTTCTTC.

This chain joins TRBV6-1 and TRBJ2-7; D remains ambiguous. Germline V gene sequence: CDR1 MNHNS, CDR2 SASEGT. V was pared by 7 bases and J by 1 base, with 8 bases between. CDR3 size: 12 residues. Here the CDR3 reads CASIGTSYEQYF. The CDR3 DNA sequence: TGTGCCAGCATTGGCACATCCTACGAGCAGTACTTC.

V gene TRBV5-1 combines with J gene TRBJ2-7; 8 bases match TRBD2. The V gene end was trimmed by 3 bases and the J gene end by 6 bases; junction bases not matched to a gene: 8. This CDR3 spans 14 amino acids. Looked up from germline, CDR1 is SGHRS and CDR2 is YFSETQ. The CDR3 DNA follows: TGCGCCAGCAGCTCCCCCGGGGGGGCCCCCGAGCAGTACTTC. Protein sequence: CASSSPGGAPEQYF.

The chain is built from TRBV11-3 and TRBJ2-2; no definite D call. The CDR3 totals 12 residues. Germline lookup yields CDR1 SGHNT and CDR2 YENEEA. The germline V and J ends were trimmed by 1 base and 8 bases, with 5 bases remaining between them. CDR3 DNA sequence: TGTGCCAGCAGCTTAGTAGCAGGGGAGCTGTTTTTT. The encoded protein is CASSLVAGELFF.

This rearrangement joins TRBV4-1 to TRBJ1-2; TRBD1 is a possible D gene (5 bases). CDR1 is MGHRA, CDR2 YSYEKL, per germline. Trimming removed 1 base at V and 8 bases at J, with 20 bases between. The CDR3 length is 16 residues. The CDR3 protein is CASSQVGGALSGGYTF. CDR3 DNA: TGCGCCAGCAGCCAAGTAGGTGGGGCGCTTAGCGGGGGCTACACCTTC.

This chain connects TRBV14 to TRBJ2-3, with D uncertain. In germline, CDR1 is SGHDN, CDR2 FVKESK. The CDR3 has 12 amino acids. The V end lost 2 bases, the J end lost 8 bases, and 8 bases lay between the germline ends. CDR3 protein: CASSQSSATQYF. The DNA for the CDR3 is TGTGCCAGCAGCCAAAGTTCCGCTACGCAGTATTTT. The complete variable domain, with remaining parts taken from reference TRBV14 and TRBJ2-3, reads EAGVTQFPSHSVIEKGQTVTLRCDPISGHDNLYWYRRVMGKEIKFLLHFVKESKQDESGMPNNRFLAERTGGTYSTLKVQPAELEDSGVYFCASSQSSATQYFGPGTRLTVL.

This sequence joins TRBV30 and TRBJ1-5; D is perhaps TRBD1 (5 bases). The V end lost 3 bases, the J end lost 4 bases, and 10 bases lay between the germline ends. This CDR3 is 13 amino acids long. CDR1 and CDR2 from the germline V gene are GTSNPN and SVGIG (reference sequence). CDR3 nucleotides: TGTGCCTGGAGCGGGGCAGGGAATCAGCCCCAGCATTTT. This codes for CAWSGAGNQPQHF. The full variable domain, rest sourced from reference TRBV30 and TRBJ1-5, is SQTIHQWPATLVQPVGSPLSLECTVEGTSNPNLYWYRQAAGRGLQLLFYSVGIGQISSEVPQNLSASRPQDRQFILSSKKLLLSDSGFYLCAWSGAGNQPQHFGDGTRLSIL.

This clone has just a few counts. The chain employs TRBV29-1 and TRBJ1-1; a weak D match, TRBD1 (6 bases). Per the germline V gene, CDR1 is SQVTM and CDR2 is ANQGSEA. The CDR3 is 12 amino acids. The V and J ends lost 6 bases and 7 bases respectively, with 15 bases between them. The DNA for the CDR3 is TGCAGCGTCTCCAGGGGTCAAGTTGAAGCTTTCTTT. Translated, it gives CSVSRGQVEAFF.

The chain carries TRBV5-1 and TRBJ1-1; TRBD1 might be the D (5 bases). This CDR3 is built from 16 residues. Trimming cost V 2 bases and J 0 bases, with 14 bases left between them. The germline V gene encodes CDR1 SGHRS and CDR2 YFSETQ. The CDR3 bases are TGCGCCAGCAGCTTTGGAAGGACACCGATGAACACTGAAGCTTTCTTT. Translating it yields CASSFGRTPMNTEAFF. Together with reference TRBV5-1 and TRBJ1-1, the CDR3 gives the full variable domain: KAGVTQTPRYLIKTRGQQVTLSCSPISGHRSVSWYQQTPGQGLQFLFEYFSETQRNKGNFPGRFSGRQFSNSRSEMNVSTLELGDSALYLCASSFGRTPMNTEAFFGQGTRLTVV.

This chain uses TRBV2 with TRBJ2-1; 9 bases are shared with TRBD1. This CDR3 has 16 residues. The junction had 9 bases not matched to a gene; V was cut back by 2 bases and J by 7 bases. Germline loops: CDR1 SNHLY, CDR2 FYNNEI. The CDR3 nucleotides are TGTGCCAGCAGTGAACGTTGGACAGGGGAAGGGAATGAGCAGTTCTTC. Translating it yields CASSERWTGEGNEQFF.

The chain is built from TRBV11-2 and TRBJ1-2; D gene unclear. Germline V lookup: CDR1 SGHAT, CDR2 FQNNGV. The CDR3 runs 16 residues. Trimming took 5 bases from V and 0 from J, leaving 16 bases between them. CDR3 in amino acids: CASSVRLGPANYGYTF. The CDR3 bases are TGTGCCAGCAGCGTTAGACTCGGTCCAGCTAACTATGGCTACACCTTC.

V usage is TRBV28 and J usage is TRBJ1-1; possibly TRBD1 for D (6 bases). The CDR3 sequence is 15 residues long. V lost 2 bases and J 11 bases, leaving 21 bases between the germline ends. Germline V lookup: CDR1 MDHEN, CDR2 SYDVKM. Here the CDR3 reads CASSLPSTGHRGAFF. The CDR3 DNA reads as TGTGCCAGCAGTTTACCATCGACAGGCCACCGTGGGGCTTTCTTT.

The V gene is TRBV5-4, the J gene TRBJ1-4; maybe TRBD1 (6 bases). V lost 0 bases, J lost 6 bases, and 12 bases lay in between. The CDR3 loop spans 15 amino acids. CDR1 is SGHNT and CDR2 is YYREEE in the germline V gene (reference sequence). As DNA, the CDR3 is TGTGCCAGCAGCTTGGAAGGCAGGGGATATGAAAAACTGTTTTTT. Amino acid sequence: CASSLEGRGYEKLFF.

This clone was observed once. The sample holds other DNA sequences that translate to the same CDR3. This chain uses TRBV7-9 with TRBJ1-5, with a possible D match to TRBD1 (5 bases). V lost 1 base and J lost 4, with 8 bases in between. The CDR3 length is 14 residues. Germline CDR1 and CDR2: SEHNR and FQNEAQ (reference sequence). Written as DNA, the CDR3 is TGTGCCAGCAGCTTAGTGGGGGGGAATCAGCCCCAGCATTTT. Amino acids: CASSLVGGNQPQHF.

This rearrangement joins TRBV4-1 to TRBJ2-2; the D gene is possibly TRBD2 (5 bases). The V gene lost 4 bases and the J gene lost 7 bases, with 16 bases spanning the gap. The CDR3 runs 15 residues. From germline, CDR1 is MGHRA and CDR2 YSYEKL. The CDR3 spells CASSPLNGRGGELFF. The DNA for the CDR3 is TGCGCCAGCAGCCCCCTAAATGGCCGGGGCGGGGAGCTGTTTTTT.

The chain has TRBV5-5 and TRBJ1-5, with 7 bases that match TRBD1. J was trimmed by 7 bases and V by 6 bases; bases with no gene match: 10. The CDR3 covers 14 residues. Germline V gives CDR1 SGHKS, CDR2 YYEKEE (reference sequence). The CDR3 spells CASNHGTANQPQHF. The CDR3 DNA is TGTGCCAGCAACCACGGGACAGCAAACCAGCCCCAGCATTTT.

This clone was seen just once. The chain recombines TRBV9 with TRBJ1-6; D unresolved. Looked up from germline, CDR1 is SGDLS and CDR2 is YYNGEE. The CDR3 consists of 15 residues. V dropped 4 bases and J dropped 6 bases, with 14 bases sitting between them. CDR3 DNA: TGTGCCAGCAGCCCAAGGGAGGGAACTAATTCACCCCTCCACTTT. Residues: CASSPREGTNSPLHF.

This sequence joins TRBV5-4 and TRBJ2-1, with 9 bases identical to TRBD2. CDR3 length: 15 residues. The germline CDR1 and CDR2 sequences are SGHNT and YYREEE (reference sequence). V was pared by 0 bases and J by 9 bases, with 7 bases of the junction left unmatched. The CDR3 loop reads CASSLGSSGIPEQFF. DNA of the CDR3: TGTGCCAGCAGCTTGGGGTCTAGCGGGATTCCTGAGCAGTTCTTC.

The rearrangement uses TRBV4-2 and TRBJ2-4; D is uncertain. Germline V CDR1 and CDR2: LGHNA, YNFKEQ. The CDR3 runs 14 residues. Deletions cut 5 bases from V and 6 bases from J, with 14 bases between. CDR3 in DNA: TGTGCCAGCAGCTCTGGGGAAAGTGTAAACATTCAGTACTTC. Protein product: CASSSGESVNIQYF.

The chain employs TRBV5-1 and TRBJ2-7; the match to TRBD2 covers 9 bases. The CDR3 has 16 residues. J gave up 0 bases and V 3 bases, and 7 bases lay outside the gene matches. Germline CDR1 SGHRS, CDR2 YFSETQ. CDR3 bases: TGCGCCAGCAGCTGGGAAGCGGGAGGTAACTCCTACGAGCAGTACTTC. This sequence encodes CASSWEAGGNSYEQYF.

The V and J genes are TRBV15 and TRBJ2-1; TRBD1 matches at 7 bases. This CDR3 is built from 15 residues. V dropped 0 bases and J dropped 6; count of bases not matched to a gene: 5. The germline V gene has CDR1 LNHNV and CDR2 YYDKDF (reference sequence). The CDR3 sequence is CATSRDFTGANEQFF. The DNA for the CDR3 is TGTGCCACCAGCAGAGATTTCACAGGGGCCAATGAGCAGTTCTTC.